The rows below give T cell receptor beta chains drawn from one sample of a study of cytomegalovirus exposure and HLA in healthy donors. Libraries were prepared by immunoSEQ multiplex PCR; TCRdb keeps only in-frame clonotypes and omits some of them. This sample contains 100,000 to 150,000 clones. The specimen was PBMCs. These receptors all come from a man aged 18 to 35 in good health and CMV-seronegative. CDR3s include the opening cysteine and the closing phenylalanine or tryptophan. Each record gives: CDR3 length, D gene, J gene, V gene, CDR3 DNA, CDR3 protein. D genes are given only for firm matches.

15,TRBD2,TRBJ2-7,TRBV28,TGTGCCAGCGCGGTTGGGGGGGAGGGGACCTACGAGCAGTACTTC,CASAVGGEGTYEQYF
15,NA,TRBJ1-3,TRBV27,TGTGCCAGCAGCACAACCTGGGGGGACGGAAACACCATATATTTT,CASSTTWGDGNTIYF
13,NA,TRBJ1-6,TRBV28,TGTGCCAGCAGCTCAAGCCCCAATTCACCCCTCCACTTT,CASSSSPNSPLHF
14,NA,TRBJ2-7,TRBV2,TGTGCCAGCAGTGATAGGCGGGGTACCTACGAGCAGTACTTC,CASSDRRGTYEQYF
13,NA,TRBJ1-2,TRBV27,TGTGCCAGCAGAACCACGCCAGGGATGGGCTACACCTTC,CASRTTPGMGYTF
13,TRBD1,TRBJ1-2,TRBV2,TGTGCCAGCAGTGGGGACAGGGATTATGGCTACACCTTC,CASSGDRDYGYTF
15,TRBD2,TRBJ2-3,TRBV7-3,TGTGCCAGCAGCTTAACCGGGGGGATCACAGATACGCAGTATTTT,CASSLTGGITDTQYF
15,NA,TRBJ1-5,TRBV27,TGTGCCAGCAGTCCCTCGGGGGGGGCCAATCAGCCCCAGCATTTT,CASSPSGGANQPQHF
15,TRBD1,TRBJ1-4,TRBV7-2,TGTGCCAGCAGCCTAAGGGGGCCAACTAATGAAAAACTGTTTTTT,CASSLRGPTNEKLFF
17,TRBD1,TRBJ1-5,TRBV5-8,TGTGCCAGCACCGTTGTCGTCGGGACAGGGAGGCATCAGCCCCAGCATTTT,CASTVVVGTGRHQPQHF
15,NA,TRBJ2-2,TRBV1,TGCACCAGCAGTCCGACTAGCGAGGAGACCGGGGAGCTGTTTTTT,CTSSPTSEETGELFF
15,NA,TRBJ1-1,TRBV6-5,TGTGCCAGCAGACCTCCGGGACACGTAAACACTGAAGCTTTCTTT,CASRPPGHVNTEAFF
15,TRBD2,TRBJ2-7,TRBV2,TGTGCCAGCAGGCGAAGAGCGGGAGGGCCTGGCGAGCAGTACTTC,CASRRRAGGPGEQYF
15,NA,TRBJ2-7,TRBV2,TGTGCCAGCAGTGAAACAGGGGGAGGGTCCTACGAGCAGTACTTC,CASSETGGGSYEQYF
14,NA,TRBJ2-7,TRBV5-6,TGTGCCAGCAGCTTCGAGGGACTCTACTACGAGCAGTACTTC,CASSFEGLYYEQYF
17,NA,TRBJ1-1,TRBV2,TGTGCCAGCAGTGACTGGACGGGAGGGAGTAAGAACACTGAAGCTTTCTTT,CASSDWTGGSKNTEAFF
14,NA,TRBJ2-5,TRBV14,TGTGCCAGCAGCCAATTTGAGGGTCAGGAGACCCAGTACTTC,CASSQFEGQETQYF
15,TRBD1,TRBJ1-2,TRBV6-6,TGTGCCAGCAGGTCCGGGACAGGGGGCGGAAAGGGCTACACCTTC,CASRSGTGGGKGYTF
12,NA,TRBJ2-1,TRBV28,TGTGCCAGCACTACTGAACCACAGGGGCAGTTCTTC,CASTTEPQGQFF
18,TRBD2,TRBJ2-2,TRBV27,TGTGCCACCACGAGCCGCTGGCTAGCGGGGGGGCCTTCCGGGGAGCTGTTTTTT,CATTSRWLAGGPSGELFF
16,NA,TRBJ2-1,TRBV28,TGTGCCAGCAGTTATTTTAGCGGCGACGTTGTGAATGAGCAGTTCTTC,CASSYFSGDVVNEQFF
15,TRBD2,TRBJ2-3,TRBV6-5,TGTGCCAGCAGTTCGACTAGCGGGGCCACAGATACGCAGTATTTT,CASSSTSGATDTQYF
15,NA,TRBJ2-7,TRBV9,TGTGCCAGCAGCGTAGCTTGGGACTCCTCCTACGAGCAGTACTTC,CASSVAWDSSYEQYF
15,NA,TRBJ1-4,TRBV5-4,TGTGCCAGCAGCCCCTCCACGGACAGTACTGAAAAACTGTTTTTT,CASSPSTDSTEKLFF
15,TRBD1,TRBJ2-3,TRBV4-1,TGCGCCAGCAGCCAAGAGGGACAGGGGGAGGATACGCAGTATTTT,CASSQEGQGEDTQYF
14,TRBD1,TRBJ1-4,TRBV5-1,TGCGCCAGCAGCAAGACTGACAGGGGGGGAAAACTGTTTTTT,CASSKTDRGGKLFF
14,TRBD1,TRBJ2-7,TRBV7-9,TGTGCCAGCAGCTTTGAACAGGGGATCAACGAGCAGTACTTC,CASSFEQGINEQYF
15,TRBD1,TRBJ1-6,TRBV6-6,TGTGCCAGCAGTCCGACAGGGGTCCAGTATTCACCCCTCCACTTT,CASSPTGVQYSPLHF
15,TRBD1,TRBJ2-7,TRBV7-3,TGTGCCAGCAGTGACGGACAGGGTCTGTCTTACGAGCAGTACTTC,CASSDGQGLSYEQYF
12,TRBD1,TRBJ2-7,TRBV29-1,TGCAGCGTTACCGGGACAGGGTATGAGCAGTACTTC,CSVTGTGYEQYF
13,TRBD1,TRBJ1-1,TRBV5-4,TGTGCCAGCAGCGGGACAGGGTTGGCTGAAGCTTTCTTT,CASSGTGLAEAFF
13,NA,TRBJ2-7,TRBV5-5,TGTGCCAGCAGCTTGCTCGCGTCCTACGAGCAGTACTTC,CASSLLASYEQYF
14,NA,TRBJ1-2,TRBV7-2,TGTGCCAGCAGCCCAGCCGGGGGACACTATGGCTACACCTTC,CASSPAGGHYGYTF
18,TRBD2,TRBJ2-2,TRBV18,TGTGCCAGCTCACCTCTTCGGCGGGGGGCCTTGAACACCGGGGAGCTGTTTTTT,CASSPLRRGALNTGELFF
15,TRBD1,TRBJ1-4,TRBV7-6,TGTGCCAGCAGCGAGGGACAGGCACCTAATGAAAAACTGTTTTTT,CASSEGQAPNEKLFF
15,TRBD1,TRBJ2-7,TRBV9,TGTGCCAGCAGTCCCTACAGGGGGTGGAGGTACGAGCAGTACTTC,CASSPYRGWRYEQYF
19,TRBD2,TRBJ2-7,TRBV5-1,TGCGCCAGCAGCTTGACCCCCCGGGACTACCAGTGGGGGGGCTACGAGCAGTACTTC,CASSLTPRDYQWGGYEQYF
18,NA,TRBJ1-1,TRBV5-8,TGTGCCAGCAGCGCTGGCTCTGGGGGAGGTCGATCGGACACTGAAGCTTTCTTT,CASSAGSGGGRSDTEAFF
16,TRBD2,TRBJ2-1,TRBV11-3,TGTGCCAGCAGCACGTATACTAGCGGGAACGGGAATGAGCAGTTCTTC,CASSTYTSGNGNEQFF
15,TRBD2,TRBJ2-3,TRBV4-1,TGCGCCAGCAGCCAACAGCGGGAGAGGACAGATACGCAGTATTTT,CASSQQRERTDTQYF
18,NA,TRBJ2-3,TRBV21-1,TGTGCCAGCAGCAATCGACGGGGGGGATGGTACGGCACAGATACGCAGTATTTT,CASSNRRGGWYGTDTQYF
15,NA,TRBJ1-1,TRBV6-6,TGTGCCAGCAGCTGGGGAGGAATCGATCGCACTGAAGCTTTCTTT,CASSWGGIDRTEAFF
14,TRBD1,TRBJ1-3,TRBV25-1,TGTGCCAGCAGGGGGACAGGGGCTGGAAACACCATATATTTT,CASRGTGAGNTIYF
14,TRBD1,TRBJ1-5,TRBV10-3,TGTGCCATCAGTAGGGACAGGGGTAGCCAGCCCCAGCATTTT,CAISRDRGSQPQHF
11,TRBD1,TRBJ2-7,TRBV30,TGTGCCTGGGGACAGGGGCACGAGCAGTACTTC,CAWGQGHEQYF
14,TRBD1,TRBJ2-7,TRBV29-1,TGCAGCGTTGCAGCACAGGGGCGCTCCTACGAGCAGTACTTC,CSVAAQGRSYEQYF
13,NA,TRBJ2-7,TRBV6-6,TGTGCCAGCAAAAAGGGGGGGCCTCACGAGCAGTACTTC,CASKKGGPHEQYF